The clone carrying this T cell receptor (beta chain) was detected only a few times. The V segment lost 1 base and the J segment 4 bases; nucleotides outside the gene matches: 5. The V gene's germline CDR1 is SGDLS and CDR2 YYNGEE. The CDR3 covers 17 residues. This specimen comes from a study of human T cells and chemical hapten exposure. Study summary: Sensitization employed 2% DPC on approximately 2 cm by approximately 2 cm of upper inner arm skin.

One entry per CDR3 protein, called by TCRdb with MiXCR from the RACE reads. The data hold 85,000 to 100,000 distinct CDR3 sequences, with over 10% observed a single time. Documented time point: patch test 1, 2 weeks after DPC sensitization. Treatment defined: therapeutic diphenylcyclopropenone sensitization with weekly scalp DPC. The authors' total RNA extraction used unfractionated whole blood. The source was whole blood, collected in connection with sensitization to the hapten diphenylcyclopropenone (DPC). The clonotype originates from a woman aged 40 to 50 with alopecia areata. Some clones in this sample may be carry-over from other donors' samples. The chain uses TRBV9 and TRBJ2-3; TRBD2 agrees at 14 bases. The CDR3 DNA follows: TGTGCCAGCAGCGTATGGGGGACTAGCGGGAGATCAGATACGCAGTATTTT. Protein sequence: CASSVWGTSGRSDTQYF.